The 32 T cell receptor beta chains below were found in one sample sequenced in a study of T-cell memory formation after mild COVID-19. Via MiXCR, TCRdb re-called the 5' RACE reads, giving one row per CDR3 protein. The sample has about 560,000 distinct CDR3 sequences, 20% to 25% seen once. The specimen sequenced was PBMCs or a T cell subset sorted from them (not recorded which). The receptors were gathered from an adult woman who had mild COVID-19 (a few samples of this study predate the infection). Cell type and time point are not known.

V usage is TRBV2 and J usage is TRBJ2-5; D might be TRBD1 (5 bases). The CDR3 is made up of 14 amino acids. V lost 11 bases and J lost 2, with 18 bases in between. CDR1 SNHLY and CDR2 FYNNEI come from the germline V gene. The CDR3 sequence: CASQSQQGQETQYF. For the CDR3, the DNA is TGTGCCTCTCAAAGCCAGCAGGGACAAGAGACCCAGTACTTC.

In its sample, this clonotype was seen a few times. CDR3 nucleotides: TGTGCCACCAGTGCTCGGGGGGTCCCCTACAATGAGCAGTTCTTC. It codes for CATSARGVPYNEQFF. This chain connects TRBV24-1 to TRBJ2-1; 7 nucleotides align to TRBD2. CDR3 length: 15 amino acids. J lost 2 bases, V lost 5 bases, and 5 bases had no gene match. Germline values: CDR1 KGHDR, CDR2 SFDVKD.

In its sample, this clonotype was seen a few times. V gene TRBV6-5 combines with J gene TRBJ2-5; the D is unclear. V lost 4 bases and J 3 bases, leaving 6 bases between the germline ends. Germline V CDR1 and CDR2: MNHEY, SVGAGI. CDR3 size: 12 residues. The CDR3 spells CASSWTKETQYF. CDR3 sequence (DNA): TGTGCCAGCAGTTGGACCAAAGAGACCCAGTACTTC.

The chain has TRBV4-3 and TRBJ2-1; 8 bases map to TRBD2. V shed 0 bases and J 8 bases; nucleotides not matched to a gene: 15. Germline V gene sequence: CDR1 LGHNA, CDR2 YSLEER. The CDR3 sequence is 18 residues long. The DNA of the CDR3 is TGCGCCAGCAGCCAAGAGTCCGGGACGGGAGGGCCGAGGGATGAGCAGTTCTTC. It is translated as CASSQESGTGGPRDEQFF.

This clonotype occurred a few times. J is TRBJ2-7 and V is TRBV5-6, with 8 positions matching TRBD1. Germline V gives CDR1 SGHDT, CDR2 YYEEEE. This CDR3 comprises 17 residues. Germline trimming cut 2 bases from V and 3 bases from J; bases unmatched to any gene: 13. This chain's CDR3 is CASSLGQGSLSNYEQYF. In DNA form, the CDR3 reads TGTGCCAGCAGCTTAGGACAGGGATCCCTGTCGAACTACGAGCAGTACTTC.

The rearrangement uses TRBV5-1 and TRBJ2-2, with 9 bases identical to TRBD1. V was clipped by 5 bases and J by 3 bases; unmatched bases: 5. There are 15 residues in the CDR3. Germline V gene sequence: CDR1 SGHRS, CDR2 YFSETQ. The CDR3 nucleotides read TGCGCCAGCAGACCGACAGGGGGGGACACCGGGGAGCTGTTTTTT. It yields the protein CASRPTGGDTGELFF. The entire variable domain, with the rest obtained from reference TRBV5-1 and TRBJ2-2, is as follows: KAGVTQTPRYLIKTRGQQVTLSCSPISGHRSVSWYQQTPGQGLQFLFEYFSETQRNKGNFPGRFSGRQFSNSRSEMNVSTLELGDSALYLCASRPTGGDTGELFFGEGSRLTVL.

The sample holds a few counts of this clonotype. The chain recombines TRBV9 with TRBJ2-5, with TRBD2 matching over 8 bases. J gave up 5 bases and V 4 bases, and 13 bases lay outside the gene matches. The length of the CDR3 is 16 residues. The germline V gene has CDR1 SGDLS and CDR2 YYNGEE. CDR3 DNA sequence: TGTGCCAGCAGCCGCTCTAGGCGGGGCGGGGGGGAGACCCAGTACTTC. Translating gives CASSRSRRGGGETQYF.

The rearrangement uses TRBV12-3 or TRBV12-4 and TRBJ2-1; D possibly corresponds to TRBD1 (5 bases). CDR3 size: 17 residues. Trimming took 3 bases from V and 6 from J, leaving 21 bases between them. This CDR3 is CASSFSVISDRVNEQFF. CDR3 nucleotide sequence: TGTGCCAGCAGTTTTTCAGTCATTTCTGACAGAGTCAATGAGCAGTTCTTC.

This clonotype was seen only a few times. The J gene is TRBJ2-1, the V gene TRBV20-1; 7 bases map to TRBD2. V lost 5 bases to trimming and J lost 8 bases; unmatched junction nucleotides: 12. The CDR3 sequence is 14 residues long. Germline assignment: CDR1 DFQATT and CDR2 SNEGSKA (reference sequence). The CDR3 is CSAHSGSVPDEQFF. The CDR3 DNA sequence: TGCAGTGCTCATAGCGGGTCTGTCCCCGATGAGCAGTTCTTC.

This clonotype was found a few times. This chain links TRBV29-1 with TRBJ1-1; no firm D call. CDR3 length: 11 amino acids. CDR1 is SQVTM and CDR2 is ANQGSEA in the germline V gene. V shed 7 bases and J shed 3 bases, with 9 bases lying between them. In nucleotides, the CDR3 is TGCAGCGCCGGGCATGACACTGAAGCTTTCTTT. Protein product: CSAGHDTEAFF.

The chain recombines TRBV18 with TRBJ1-2, with 7 bases that match TRBD1. J gave up 6 bases and V 1 base, and 2 bases lay outside the gene matches. Germline loops: CDR1 KGHSH, CDR2 LQKENI. The CDR3 runs to 13 residues. As DNA, the CDR3 is TGTGCCAGCTCACCACAGGGGGCTAATGGCTACACCTTC. Amino acid sequence: CASSPQGANGYTF. The full variable domain, with the rest looked up from reference TRBV18 and TRBJ1-2, is NAGVMQNPRHLVRRRGQEARLRCSPMKGHSHVYWYRQLPEEGLKFMVYLQKENIIDESGMPKERFSAEFPKEGPSILRIQQVVRGDSAAYFCASSPQGANGYTFGSGTRLTVV.

The rearrangement links TRBV12-3 or TRBV12-4 to TRBJ2-7, with 7 bases lining up with TRBD2. The V gene end was trimmed by 7 bases and the J gene end by 4 bases; junction bases not matched to a gene: 13. The CDR3 consists of 15 residues. The CDR3 DNA reads as TGTGCCAGCACCACGGTTATTCCAGCGGGGTACGAGCAGTACTTC. Its protein is CASTTVIPAGYEQYF.

This clonotype was counted only a few times. The V and J genes are TRBV5-1 and TRBJ1-5, with D unresolved. Germline values: CDR1 SGHRS, CDR2 YFSETQ. This CDR3 comprises 16 residues. V lost 4 bases and J lost 4, with 18 bases in between. CDR3 sequence reads: CASSAGGVAGNQPQHF. The CDR3, as DNA: TGCGCCAGCAGCGCCGGCGGAGTAGCAGGAAATCAGCCCCAGCATTTT.

At least ten counts were recorded for this clonotype. The chain joins TRBV24-1 to TRBJ2-1; 7 nucleotides match TRBD2. The CDR3 has 14 residues. Germline values: CDR1 KGHDR, CDR2 SFDVKD. V lost 5 bases and J lost 3; bases outside the gene matches: 3. The CDR3 spells CATSVSSGYNEQFF. The CDR3 nucleotides read TGTGCCACCAGTGTTTCTAGCGGCTACAATGAGCAGTTCTTC.

The rearrangement uses TRBV7-9 and TRBJ2-5; TRBD2 agrees at 10 bases. With V trimmed by 5 bases and J by 3 bases, 6 bases remained unmatched. The V gene's germline CDR1 is SEHNR and CDR2 FQNEAQ (reference sequence). This CDR3 comprises 15 residues. The CDR3 bases are TGTGCCAGCAGCCGACCAGCGGGAGGGGAAGAGACCCAGTACTTC. Amino acids: CASSRPAGGEETQYF.

The CDR3 region has the DNA TGTGCCACCAGTGATGGGGGAGCGCCGAACACTGAAGCTTTCTTT. Amino acids: CATSDGGAPNTEAFF. The chain is built from TRBV24-1 and TRBJ1-1; weak D call: TRBD1 (5 bases). V was cut by 3 bases and J by 1 base, with 11 bases left in between. This CDR3 is built from 15 residues. Germline CDR1 KGHDR, CDR2 SFDVKD.

This clonotype was counted only a few times. The CDR3 reads CSARDSGVYNEQFF. For the CDR3, the DNA is TGCAGTGCTAGAGATAGTGGGGTCTACAATGAGCAGTTCTTC. The chain combines TRBV20-1 with TRBJ2-1; D gene ambiguous. The V and J ends lost 0 bases and 3 bases respectively, with 9 bases between them. The CDR3 sequence is 14 residues long. Germline values: CDR1 DFQATT, CDR2 SNEGSKA (reference sequence).

The rearrangement joins TRBV7-2 to TRBJ2-2; 8 bases are shared with TRBD2. With V trimmed by 7 bases and J by 6 bases, 7 bases remained unmatched. The CDR3 has 14 amino acids. The germline gives CDR1 SGHTA, CDR2 FQGNSA. Here the CDR3 DNA reads TGTGCCAGCACCAAGCGGGAGTTAGCCGGGGAGCTGTTTTTT. Its translation: CASTKRELAGELFF.

The CDR3 here is CASSQGRLESSYEQYF. DNA for the CDR3: TGCGCCAGCAGCCAAGGGCGACTCGAGAGCTCCTACGAGCAGTACTTC. This chain uses TRBV4-1 with TRBJ2-7; D not certain. Germline-derived CDR1 and CDR2 are MGHRA and YSYEKL. The CDR3 has 16 amino acids. V was clipped by 1 base and J by 0 bases, with 13 bases between them.

The table lists this clonotype with a few counts. V gene TRBV20-1 combines with J gene TRBJ2-1; 9 bases line up with TRBD1. In germline, CDR1 is DFQATT, CDR2 SNEGSKA (reference sequence). V dropped 3 bases and J dropped 7; count of bases not matched to a gene: 4. This CDR3 region has 13 residues. The CDR3 nucleotides read TGCAGTGCTAGGGGACAGGGAGTGAATGAGCAGTTCTTC. The encoded protein is CSARGQGVNEQFF.

This clonotype has just a few counts. The J gene is TRBJ2-1, the V gene TRBV24-1, with 11 bases aligning to TRBD1. The trim removed 6 bases at V and 3 bases at J, leaving 6 bases unmatched. CDR3 length equals 16 residues. Per the germline V gene, CDR1 is KGHDR and CDR2 is SFDVKD. CDR3 loop: CATSPMDRGRYNEQFF. CDR3 DNA: TGTGCCACCAGTCCCATGGACAGGGGGCGCTACAATGAGCAGTTCTTC.

This clonotype came up a few times. The chain's CDR3 is CASSPLQGLAFF. The CDR3 region has the DNA TGTGCCAGCTCACCGCTTCAGGGTTTGGCTTTCTTT. The chain uses TRBV18 and TRBJ1-1; possible D gene TRBD1, 5 bases. The germline V gene encodes CDR1 KGHSH and CDR2 LQKENI. This CDR3 spans 12 amino acids. V was trimmed by 3 bases and J by 11 bases, leaving 13 bases between them.

V and J are TRBV28 and TRBJ1-5; 9 nucleotides align to TRBD1. J gave up 3 bases and V 6 bases, and 6 bases lay outside the gene matches. The CDR3 spans 15 residues. The germline CDR1 and CDR2 sequences are MDHEN and SYDVKM. CDR3 bases: TGTGCCAGCAGCTCTCGGACAGGGGACAATCAGCCCCAGCATTTT. It yields the protein CASSSRTGDNQPQHF.

The chain carries TRBV20-1 and TRBJ2-1, with D perhaps being TRBD1 or TRBD2 (6 bases each). V lost 2 bases to trimming and J lost 9 bases, with 14 bases between them. The length of the CDR3 is 13 residues. Germline-derived CDR1 and CDR2 are DFQATT and SNEGSKA (reference sequence). As DNA, the CDR3 is TGCAGTGCTAGACGAGGGGGGCTGGTTGAGCAGTTCTTC. It encodes CSARRGGLVEQFF.

This chain connects TRBV4-1 to TRBJ1-1; D is unresolved. The CDR3 loop spans 15 amino acids. In germline, CDR1 is MGHRA, CDR2 YSYEKL. V dropped 3 bases and J dropped 3 bases, with 14 bases sitting between them. The CDR3 nucleotides are TGCGCCAGCAGCCAGGTCCTCAACCGGGACACTGAAGCTTTCTTT. This sequence encodes CASSQVLNRDTEAFF.

In this sample, this clonotype turned up a few times. The rearrangement uses TRBV10-3 and TRBJ2-7; 7 positions match TRBD2. The ends lost 0 bases at V and 7 bases at J; junction bases unmatched: 9. This CDR3 has 15 residues. Germline CDR1 is ENHRY and CDR2 is SYGVKD. Here the CDR3 reads CAISESQGGSGEQYF. Written as DNA, the CDR3 is TGTGCCATCAGTGAGTCGCAAGGCGGGAGCGGAGAGCAGTACTTC.

The rearrangement uses TRBV4-1 and TRBJ2-5, with unresolved D. This CDR3 is built from 13 residues. V was pared by 4 bases and J by 5 bases, with 11 bases between. Germline CDR1 MGHRA, CDR2 YSYEKL. The CDR3 protein is CASSPPDWETQYF. The CDR3 DNA reads as TGCGCCAGCAGCCCTCCGGATTGGGAGACCCAGTACTTC.

Only a few counts were recorded for this clonotype. This chain joins TRBV19 and TRBJ1-2; D gene uncertain. The V end was cut by 8 bases, the J end by 7 bases, with 14 bases between. This CDR3 contains 12 residues. CDR1 LNHDA and CDR2 SQIVND come from the germline V gene (reference sequence). CDR3 coding DNA: TGTGCCAGTTGGAGACGAGATGCTGGCTACACCTTC. It codes for CASWRRDAGYTF.

The chain has TRBV5-1 and TRBJ2-1; tentatively, D is TRBD2 (6 bases). The CDR3 has 14 amino acids. Trimming shortened V by 2 bases and J by 2 bases, and 8 bases separated the two germline ends. CDR1 and CDR2 (germline): SGHRS, YFSETQ. The CDR3 spells CASSFERAYNEQFF. The CDR3 DNA is TGCGCCAGCAGCTTTGAGCGGGCCTACAATGAGCAGTTCTTC.

This sequence joins TRBV4-2 and TRBJ2-1, with unresolved D. The CDR3 extends over 15 amino acids. V lost 4 bases to trimming and J lost 2 bases, with 12 bases between them. Germline lookup yields CDR1 LGHNA and CDR2 YNFKEQ. CDR3 sequence (DNA): TGTGCCAGCAGCCTCGACCCCAGCACCTACAATGAGCAGTTCTTC. Amino acid sequence: CASSLDPSTYNEQFF.

This clonotype was observed many times. The genes are TRBV10-3 and TRBJ2-3; D uncertain. The CDR3 spans 14 residues. Looked up from germline, CDR1 is ENHRY and CDR2 is SYGVKD. Trimming removed 2 bases from V and 14 bases from J, with 20 bases in between. The CDR3 DNA sequence: TGTGCCATCAGTGAGGACGGCGCGCCAGGTCTCCGGTATTTT. It codes for CAISEDGAPGLRYF.

This sequence joins TRBV19 and TRBJ2-1, with 8 bases that match TRBD2. Germline CDR1 and CDR2: LNHDA and SQIVND (reference sequence). The CDR3 contains 15 residues. V shed 8 bases and J 8 bases; nucleotides not matched to a gene: 14. The CDR3 protein is CASRRGGGFPDEQFF. CDR3 coding DNA: TGTGCCAGTCGACGTGGCGGGGGGTTCCCCGATGAGCAGTTCTTC.